One sample yielded the 28 T cell receptor beta chains listed below, sequenced in a study of molecular identifiers for immune sequencing clone quantification. TCRdb redid the calling of the PCR reads with MiXCR, one entry per CDR3 protein. The sample contains 400,000 to 600,000 distinct CDR3 sequences, over 20% of which appear only once. Sequencing input: naive CD8+ T cells from blood, with Jurkat cell RNA spiked in. As for subset: FACS-sorted CD8+CD4-CCR7+CD45RA+ naive T cells. The receptors shown here come from a human donor in good health. Some libraries in this study had Jurkat cell RNA spiked in.

This clonotype was counted only a few times. This rearrangement joins TRBV28 to TRBJ2-3, with 7 bases aligning to TRBD1. Trimming cost V 1 base and J 1 base; bases outside gene matches: 5. Germline CDR1 and CDR2: MDHEN and SYDVKM. This CDR3 contains 16 residues. The CDR3 DNA reads as TGTGCCAGCAGTTTATTAGGGGGCCAGGGCACAGATACGCAGTATTTT. Protein: CASSLLGGQGTDTQYF.

This clonotype was recorded many times. V usage is TRBV6-5 and J usage is TRBJ2-3; TRBD2 agrees at 12 bases. Germline assignment: CDR1 MNHEY and CDR2 SVGAGI. The CDR3 spans 15 residues. After removal of 6 bases from V and 4 bases from J, the junction contained 5 bases not matched to a gene. The chain's CDR3 is CASSQLAGGSDTQYF. The CDR3 region has the DNA TGTGCCAGCAGCCAACTAGCGGGGGGTTCAGATACGCAGTATTTT.

V usage is TRBV24-1 and J usage is TRBJ2-3; D unresolved. The germline V and J ends were trimmed by 0 bases and 4 bases, with 13 bases remaining between them. This CDR3 is built from 16 residues. Germline values: CDR1 KGHDR, CDR2 SFDVKD. The CDR3 sequence is CATSDLDDHPPDTQYF. The CDR3 region has the DNA TGTGCCACCAGTGATTTGGACGATCACCCCCCAGATACGCAGTATTTT.

This clonotype was observed many times. This chain links TRBV12-3 or TRBV12-4 with TRBJ1-1; 7 nucleotides agree with TRBD1. There are 14 residues in the CDR3. The junction had 9 bases not matched to a gene; V was cut back by 5 bases and J by 6 bases. This CDR3 is CASSVLDRFAEAFF. The DNA of the CDR3 is TGTGCCAGCAGTGTGCTGGACAGGTTCGCTGAAGCTTTCTTT.

This clonotype was observed many times. At one of its ends the junction is not consistent with the germline gene, which may arise from a read error. This sequence joins TRBV5-1 and TRBJ1-1; D unresolved. Germline V CDR1 and CDR2: SGHRS, YFSETQ. The CDR3 has 13 residues. Here the CDR3 DNA reads TGTGCCAGCAGCTTAACTGGGTTCACTGAAGCTTTCTTT. This codes for CASSLTGFTEAFF.

In its sample, this clonotype was seen many times. The chain employs TRBV4-1 and TRBJ2-5; D call uncertain. The germline gives CDR1 MGHRA, CDR2 YSYEKL. Trimming took off 2 bases at V and 2 bases at J, with 12 bases between the two ends. The CDR3 loop spans 15 amino acids. CDR3 nucleotides: TGCGCCAGCAGCCAACTTCATGGCCAACAAGAGACCCAGTACTTC. Its translation: CASSQLHGQQETQYF.

This clonotype was picked up many times. This chain joins TRBV2 and TRBJ2-5; 11 positions agree with TRBD2. Germline CDR1 SNHLY, CDR2 FYNNEI. The CDR3 is made up of 18 amino acids. Trimming at V came to 1 base and at J to 5 bases, leaving 12 bases not matched to a gene. DNA for the CDR3: TGTGCCAGCAGTGAAGGGGTTTACGTACTAGCGGGGGTTGAGACCCAGTACTTC. Residues: CASSEGVYVLAGVETQYF.

V usage is TRBV28 and J usage is TRBJ2-5; no reliable D call. In germline, CDR1 is MDHEN, CDR2 SYDVKM. V lost 8 bases and J 5 bases, leaving 27 bases between the germline ends. The CDR3 spans 17 residues. The CDR3 region is CASGLILSAGNSETQYF. The CDR3 bases are TGTGCCAGCGGTCTGATATTGTCGGCTGGGAACTCTGAGACCCAGTACTTC.

The V gene is TRBV28, the J gene TRBJ1-6, with 9 bases aligning to TRBD1. The CDR3 totals 15 residues. Looked up from germline, CDR1 is MDHEN and CDR2 is SYDVKM. V dropped 6 bases and J dropped 8; count of bases not matched to a gene: 8. This CDR3 is CASSSDRGLDSPLHF. CDR3 in DNA: TGTGCCAGCAGCTCGGACAGGGGTTTGGATTCACCCCTCCACTTT.

To note about this clonotype: A read error may produce the germline difference seen at one junction end. The chain uses TRBV11-2 and TRBJ2-6; tentative D call: TRBD1 (5 bases). CDR1 is SGHAT and CDR2 is FQNNGV in the germline V gene. The CDR3 sequence is 15 residues long. CDR3 in amino acids: CASSFILSGANVLAF. The CDR3 region has the DNA TGTGCCAGCAGCTTTATTCTCTCTGGGGCCAACGTCCTGGCTTTC.

This sequence joins TRBV7-2 and TRBJ2-7; maybe TRBD1 (6 bases). The CDR3 loop spans 14 amino acids. V was cut by 3 bases and J by 4 bases, with 13 bases left in between. Germline values: CDR1 SGHTA, CDR2 FQGNSA. CDR3 coding DNA: TGTGCCAGCAGCTTCTACAGGGAAGAGTACGAGCAGTACTTC. Protein: CASSFYREEYEQYF.

This clonotype was recorded a few times. The gene calls are TRBV27 and TRBJ2-7; TRBD1 might be the D (5 bases). CDR3 length: 17 amino acids. V gave up 5 bases and J gave up 3 bases, with 23 bases separating them. Germline CDR1 and CDR2: MNHEY and SMNVEV (reference sequence). CDR3 nucleotides: TGTGCCAGCAGTCCGAACCGACCAAAAGACAGACTCTACGAGCAGTACTTC. It yields the protein CASSPNRPKDRLYEQYF.

This clonotype was detected a few times. The chain recombines TRBV14 with TRBJ1-1, with 9 bases aligning to TRBD1. This CDR3 spans 14 amino acids. Germline values: CDR1 SGHDN, CDR2 FVKESK. Unmatched junction bases numbered 4, after V lost 4 bases and J lost 4 bases. The CDR3 loop reads CASSPLQGATEAFF. Here the CDR3 DNA reads TGTGCCAGCAGCCCGTTACAGGGGGCCACTGAAGCTTTCTTT.

Details on this clonotype: A much larger clone differs by one base, so this may be a read error. The gene calls are TRBV14 and TRBJ1-1; no firm D call. There are 13 residues in the CDR3. Germline loops: CDR1 SGHDN, CDR2 FVKESK. The CDR3 nucleotides are TGTGCCAGCAGCCAAATTCTAGGCACTGAAGCTCTCTTT. Translating it yields CASSQILGTEALF.

In the case of this clonotype: A single base separates this from a much larger clone, so it may be a read error. This chain joins TRBV28 and TRBJ1-5, with 8 bases that match TRBD1. Germline lookup yields CDR1 MDHEN and CDR2 SYDVKM. V was clipped by 6 bases and J by 2 bases; unmatched bases: 9. This CDR3 comprises 16 residues. The DNA for the CDR3 is TGTGCCAGCAGGAAGTCAGGGGGCGTAGGCAATCAGCCCCAGCATTTT. Its translation: CASRKSGGVGNQPQHF.

The chain is built from TRBV29-1 and TRBJ2-1, with 9 bases aligning to TRBD2. Germline V gene sequence: CDR1 SQVTM, CDR2 ANQGSEA. This CDR3 contains 13 residues. The V and J ends lost 4 bases and 2 bases, in that order; junction bases with no gene match: 0. CDR3 sequence: CSVASGTYNEQFF. Written as DNA, the CDR3 is TGCAGCGTTGCTAGCGGGACCTACAATGAGCAGTTCTTC.

Notes on this clonotype: This may be a read error, as it is one base from a much larger clone. This chain joins TRBV4-1 and TRBJ2-3; 9 bases agree with TRBD2. Germline CDR1 and CDR2: MGHRA and YSYEKL. The CDR3 extends over 17 amino acids. Here the CDR3 DNA reads TGCGCCAGCATCCAAGATCCTAGCGGGGCAAGCACAGATACGCAGTATTTT. Protein product: CASIQDPSGASTDTQYF.

This clonotype was counted many times. J is TRBJ2-1 and V is TRBV6-5; D gene ambiguous. CDR1 and CDR2 (germline): MNHEY, SVGAGI. There are 13 residues in the CDR3. Trimming left V 7 bases short and J 4 bases short, with 11 bases between. CDR3 nucleotides: TGTGCCAGCACCTACCCTGGGTACAATGAGCAGTTCTTC. The encoded protein is CASTYPGYNEQFF.

This clonotype was observed a few times. It is likely a read error, because the conserved phenylalanine at the end of the CDR3 is missing. The gene calls are TRBV12-3 or TRBV12-4 and TRBJ1-1; 11 nucleotides line up with TRBD1. CDR3 length: 16 amino acids. After removal of 6 bases from V and 1 base from J, the junction contained 7 bases not matched to a gene. Here the CDR3 reads CASRAGTGGPNTEAFS. In nucleotides, the CDR3 is TGTGCCAGCAGAGCCGGGACAGGGGGACCGAACACTGAAGCTTTCTCT.

Turning to this clonotype: A much larger clone differs from this one at a single base, so this may be a read error. The chain employs TRBV30 and TRBJ2-7, with 7 bases that match TRBD1. CDR1 and CDR2 (germline): GTSNPN, SVGIG (reference sequence). The CDR3 is 13 amino acids. This CDR3 reads CAWNPGQLYEQCF. DNA of the CDR3: TGTGCCTGGAATCCGGGACAGCTCTACGAGCAGTGCTTC.

The sample holds many counts of this clonotype. The chain employs TRBV7-6 and TRBJ2-6, with 7 bases identical to TRBD1. After removal of 4 bases from V and 4 bases from J, the junction contained 7 bases not matched to a gene. Per germline, CDR1 SGHVS and CDR2 FNYEAQ. This CDR3 spans 16 amino acids. The CDR3 DNA reads as TGTGCCAGCAGCTCGACGACAGGGACAGGGGCCAACGTCCTGACTTTC. This encodes CASSSTTGTGANVLTF.

On this clonotype: A read error may be the cause here, since a much bigger clone is one base away. The chain recombines TRBV7-9 with TRBJ2-3; TRBD2 matches 14 bases. The CDR3 is 18 amino acids. The germline gives CDR1 SEHNR, CDR2 FQNEAQ (reference sequence). The CDR3 region has the DNA TGTGCCCGCAGCTCCGGGACTAGCGGGAGACTTGGCACAGATACGCAGTATTTT. Amino acid sequence: CARSSGTSGRLGTDTQYF.

This clonotype occurred many times. The V and J genes are TRBV7-9 and TRBJ2-2; D is ambiguous. Germline V lookup: CDR1 SEHNR, CDR2 FQNEAQ (reference sequence). V was shortened by 5 bases and J by 0 bases, with 16 bases between the two germline ends. The CDR3 covers 17 residues. CDR3 amino acids: CASSHHLGLANTGELFF. CDR3 DNA: TGTGCCAGCAGCCACCATCTTGGGCTCGCGAACACCGGGGAGCTGTTTTTT. Full variable domain (missing parts from reference TRBV7-9 and TRBJ2-2): DTGVSQNPRHKITKRGQNVTFRCDPISEHNRLYWYRQTLGQGPEFLTYFQNEAQLEKSRLLSDRFSAERPKGSFSTLEIQRTEQGDSAMYLCASSHHLGLANTGELFFGEGSRLTVL.

This clonotype was counted at least ten times. The chain joins TRBV6-2 or TRBV6-3 to TRBJ2-3, with 9 bases lining up with TRBD1. CDR3 length equals 14 residues. Trimming removed 8 bases from V and 5 bases from J; junction bases left unmatched: 8. Germline lookup yields CDR1 MNHEY and CDR2 SVGEGT. CDR3 amino acids: CASETGGEGDTQYF. The CDR3 DNA follows: TGTGCCAGCGAAACAGGGGGCGAAGGAGATACGCAGTATTTT.

This chain joins TRBV30 and TRBJ2-2; maybe TRBD2 (5 bases). Germline CDR1 is GTSNPN and CDR2 is SVGIG (reference sequence). V shed 5 bases and J shed 1 base, with 8 bases lying between them. CDR3 size: 13 residues. CDR3 sequence (DNA): TGTGCCTGGTTTCGGGAGAACACCGGGGAGCTGTTTTTT. As protein: CAWFRENTGELFF.

This clonotype was picked up a small number of times. This CDR3 is CASSIVVGGGEQFF. CDR3 DNA: TGTGCCAGTAGTATAGTAGTCGGGGGTGGTGAGCAGTTCTTC. The chain recombines TRBV19 with TRBJ2-1, with D perhaps TRBD2 (6 bases). CDR1 is LNHDA and CDR2 is SQIVND in the germline V gene (reference sequence). V was clipped by 1 base and J by 9 bases, with 13 bases between them. The CDR3 contains 14 residues.

This clonotype was detected ten times or more. Being one base from a much bigger clone, this may be a read error. The chain carries TRBV29-1 and TRBJ1-1; D remains unclear. Germline CDR1 reads SQVTM; CDR2 reads ANQGSEA. The V end was cut by 3 bases, the J end by 0 bases, with 2 bases between. This CDR3 is 11 amino acids long. The CDR3 sequence: CSVEMNTEAFF. CDR3 sequence (DNA): TGCAGCGTTGAGATGAACACTGAAGCTTTCTTT.

This clonotype was observed a handful of times. The J gene is TRBJ2-7, the V gene TRBV13; either TRBD1 or TRBD2 may supply D (5 bases each). V was trimmed by 4 bases and J by 7 bases, leaving 23 bases between them. The CDR3 has 16 residues. Germline V gives CDR1 PRHDT, CDR2 FYEKMQ (reference sequence). CDR3 bases: TGTGCCAGCAGCTCCGGGGTAGGGACCGAACTGTGGGAGCAGTACTTC. Its translation is CASSSGVGTELWEQYF. Drawing the rest from reference TRBV13 and TRBJ2-7, the complete variable domain is AAGVIQSPRHLIKEKRETATLKCYPIPRHDTVYWYQQGPGQDPQFLISFYEKMQSDKGSIPDRFSAQQFSDYHSELNMSSLELGDSALYFCASSSGVGTELWEQYFGPGTRLTVT.